These 10 T cell receptor beta chains were sequenced from one sample in a study of cytomegalovirus exposure and HLA in healthy donors. Only in-frame clones appear in the TCRdb table, and some are missing; sequencing was by immunoSEQ multiplex PCR. The repertoire holds about 240,000 clones, with around nine tenths as singletons. Material: PBMCs. The receptors were sampled from a man younger than 30 in good health and CMV-seronegative.

This clone was picked up one time. DNA for the CDR3: TGTGCCATCAGACAGGGGGCTAACTATGGCTACACCTTC. Protein sequence: CAIRQGANYGYTF. The gene calls are TRBV10-3 and TRBJ1-2, with 8 bases aligning to TRBD1. This CDR3 contains 13 residues. Per germline, CDR1 ENHRY and CDR2 SYGVKD. V lost 6 bases to trimming and J lost 0 bases; unmatched junction nucleotides: 0.

The V call is TRBV27, the J call TRBJ2-1, with 9 bases identical to TRBD2. Germline V gene sequence: CDR1 MNHEY, CDR2 SMNVEV (reference sequence). V lost 6 bases, J lost 7 bases, and 10 bases stayed unmatched. This CDR3 has 15 amino acids. CDR3 sequence reads: CASSHGAGGWNEQFF. For the CDR3, the DNA is TGTGCCAGCAGCCACGGTGCGGGGGGGTGGAATGAGCAGTTCTTC.

The chain is built from TRBV28 and TRBJ2-7; 7 nucleotides agree with TRBD1. Germline V gene data show CDR1 as MDHEN and CDR2 as SYDVKM. The CDR3 extends over 11 amino acids. V shed 6 bases, J shed 5 bases, and the junction held 1 base outside the gene matches. The CDR3, as DNA: TGTGCCAGCAGCGACAGGGACGAGCAGTACTTC. It is translated as CASSDRDEQYF.

This clone was seen just once. The chain uses TRBV25-1 and TRBJ1-4; 12 nucleotides line up with TRBD1. V lost 5 bases, J lost 7 bases, and 8 bases stayed unmatched. The CDR3 contains 16 residues. The germline gives CDR1 MGHDK, CDR2 SYGVNS. In DNA form, the CDR3 reads TGTGCCAGCAGTCCTCCGGGACAGGGGGCACGTGAAAAACTGTTTTTT. Translated: CASSPPGQGAREKLFF.

This clone was observed once. The CDR3 is CASSLITLGNSPLHF. CDR3 nucleotides: TGTGCCAGCAGTTTGATAACCCTCGGTAATTCACCCCTCCACTTT. The chain employs TRBV6-5 and TRBJ1-6; no clear D. This CDR3 spans 15 amino acids. The germline V and J ends were trimmed by 4 bases and 6 bases, with 13 bases remaining between them. Germline V gene data show CDR1 as MNHEY and CDR2 as SVGAGI.

The chain couples TRBV7-9 to TRBJ2-2, with a weak D call TRBD2 (6 bases). The CDR3 extends over 14 amino acids. V was clipped by 3 bases and J by 6 bases, with 11 bases between them. From germline, CDR1 is SEHNR and CDR2 FQNEAQ (reference sequence). CDR3 sequence (DNA): TGTGCCAGCAGCTTCGGAGGGACGCCCGGGGAGCTGTTTTTT. Residues: CASSFGGTPGELFF.

This clone was counted a single time. The junction departs from germline at one end; a sequencing error may be responsible. This chain connects TRBV28 to TRBJ1-1; D uncertain. Germline V gene data show CDR1 as MDHEN and CDR2 as SYDVKM. This CDR3 spans 12 amino acids. The CDR3 loop is CASSLSGAEAFF. The CDR3 nucleotides are TGTGCTAGCAGTTTATCAGGCGCTGAAGCTTTCTTT.

V usage is TRBV10-2 and J usage is TRBJ2-5, with 8 nucleotides matching TRBD1. V was pared by 6 bases and J by 5 bases, with 17 bases of the junction left unmatched. The germline V gene has CDR1 WSHSY and CDR2 SAAADI. The CDR3 has 17 amino acids. CDR3 in amino acids: CASSLLTSTGVRETQYF. The DNA for the CDR3 is TGCGCCAGCAGCCTCCTTACCTCGACAGGGGTCAGGGAGACCCAGTACTTC.

The V call is TRBV6-5, the J call TRBJ2-2; the match to TRBD1 covers 8 bases. Germline trimming cut 6 bases from V and 4 bases from J; bases unmatched to any gene: 1. This CDR3 comprises 13 residues. Germline-derived CDR1 and CDR2 are MNHEY and SVGAGI. The CDR3, as DNA: TGTGCCAGCAGGGACAGGGTCACCGGGGAGCTGTTTTTT. Protein sequence: CASRDRVTGELFF.

The genes are TRBV7-2 and TRBJ2-2; no definite D call. The germline V gene has CDR1 SGHTA and CDR2 FQGNSA. The CDR3 runs to 15 residues. Trimming took 5 bases from V and 6 from J, leaving 16 bases between them. CDR3 sequence reads: CASSPMTKLAGELFF. In DNA form, the CDR3 reads TGTGCCAGCAGCCCGATGACAAAGCTCGCCGGGGAGCTGTTTTTT.